The T cell receptor beta chain under discussion was sequenced for a study of blood T cells in healthy people across ages. This clonotype was counted between two and nine times. Sample donors were healthy Caucasian individuals that came from Russia, aged roughly 6 to 100. Researchers collected ten milliliters of peripheral blood from every single donor. Samples each had at least 5 micrograms of total RNA extracted. Next came a second PCR, run for 7 to 11 cycles, which used a sample-barcoded 5' primer along with a J-beta primer mix. TCRdb itself ran the 5' RACE reads through MiXCR, one entry per CDR3 protein. There are approximately 850,000 distinct CDR3 sequences in the sample; 58% occur only once, and over 20% lies in the top ten. Germline CDR1 and CDR2: MDHEN and SYDVKM. V was pared by 7 bases and J by 2 bases, with 16 bases between. CDR3 size: 15 residues.

Sequenced material: blood. This TCR came from a man aged 25-45 years in good health. V usage is TRBV28 and J usage is TRBJ2-3, with D perhaps assigned TRBD1 or TRBD2 (5 bases each). The CDR3 here is CASTSPAGTTDTQYF. CDR3 DNA: TGTGCCAGCACTTCGCCCGCAGGGACCACAGATACGCAGTATTTT. Combining the CDR3 with reference TRBV28 and TRBJ2-3 gives the whole variable domain DVKVTQSSRYLVKRTGEKVFLECVQDMDHENMFWYRQDPGLGLRLIYFSYDVKMKEKGDIPEGYSVSREKKERFSLILESASTNQTSMYLCASTSPAGTTDTQYFGPGTRLTVL.